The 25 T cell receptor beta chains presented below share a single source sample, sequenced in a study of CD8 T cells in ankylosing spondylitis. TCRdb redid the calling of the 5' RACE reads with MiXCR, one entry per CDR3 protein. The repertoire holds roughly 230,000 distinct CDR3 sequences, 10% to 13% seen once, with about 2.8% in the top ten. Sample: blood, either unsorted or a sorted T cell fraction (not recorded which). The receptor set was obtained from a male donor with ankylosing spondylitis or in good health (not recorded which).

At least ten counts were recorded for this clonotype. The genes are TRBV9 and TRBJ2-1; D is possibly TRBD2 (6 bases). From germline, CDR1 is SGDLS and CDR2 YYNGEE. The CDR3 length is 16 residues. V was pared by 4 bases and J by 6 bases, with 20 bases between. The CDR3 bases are TGTGCCAGCAGCCCCCTGATAGCGGCCCGGCCCAATGAGCAGTTCTTC. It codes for CASSPLIAARPNEQFF. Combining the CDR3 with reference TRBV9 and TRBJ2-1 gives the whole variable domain DSGVTQTPKHLITATGQRVTLRCSPRSGDLSVYWYQQSLDQGLQFLIQYYNGEERAKGNILERFSAQQFPDLHSELNLSSLELGDSALYFCASSPLIAARPNEQFFGPGTRLTVL.

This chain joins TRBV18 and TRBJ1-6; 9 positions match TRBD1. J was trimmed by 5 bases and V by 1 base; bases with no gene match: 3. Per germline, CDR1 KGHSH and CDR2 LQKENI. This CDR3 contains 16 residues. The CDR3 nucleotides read TGTGCCAGCTCACCACTCCGGGACAGGGATAATTCACCCCTCCACTTT. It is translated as CASSPLRDRDNSPLHF.

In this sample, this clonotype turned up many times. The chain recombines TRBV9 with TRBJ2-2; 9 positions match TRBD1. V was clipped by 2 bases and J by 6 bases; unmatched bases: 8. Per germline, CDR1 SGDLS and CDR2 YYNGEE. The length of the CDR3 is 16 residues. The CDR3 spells CASSVHDRGWAGELFF. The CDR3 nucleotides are TGTGCCAGCAGCGTGCATGACAGGGGGTGGGCCGGGGAGCTGTTTTTT.

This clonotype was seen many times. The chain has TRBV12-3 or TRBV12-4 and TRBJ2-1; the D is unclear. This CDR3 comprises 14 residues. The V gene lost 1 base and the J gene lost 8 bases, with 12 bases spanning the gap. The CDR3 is CASSLEPPGHEQFF. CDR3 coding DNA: TGTGCCAGCAGTTTAGAACCCCCTGGGCATGAGCAGTTCTTC.

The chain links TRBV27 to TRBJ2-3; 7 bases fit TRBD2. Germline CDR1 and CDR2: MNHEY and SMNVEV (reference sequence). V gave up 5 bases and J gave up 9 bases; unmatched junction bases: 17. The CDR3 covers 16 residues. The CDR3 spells CASSLEPVGREITQYF. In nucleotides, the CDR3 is TGTGCCAGCAGTCTGGAACCGGTAGGGCGGGAGATCACGCAGTATTTT.

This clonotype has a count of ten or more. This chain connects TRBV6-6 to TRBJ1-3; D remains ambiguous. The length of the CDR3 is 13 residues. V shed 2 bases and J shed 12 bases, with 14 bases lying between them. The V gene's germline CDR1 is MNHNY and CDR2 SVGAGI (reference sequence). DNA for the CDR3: TGTGCCAGCAGTTACCGAGTCGGCATTGGCATATATTTT. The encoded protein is CASSYRVGIGIYF.

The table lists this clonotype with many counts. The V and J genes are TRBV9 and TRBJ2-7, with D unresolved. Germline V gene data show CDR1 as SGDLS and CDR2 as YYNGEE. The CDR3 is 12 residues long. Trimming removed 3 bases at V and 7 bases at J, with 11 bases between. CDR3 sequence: CASSESLGEQYF. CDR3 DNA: TGTGCCAGCAGCGAGTCCCTAGGGGAGCAGTACTTC.

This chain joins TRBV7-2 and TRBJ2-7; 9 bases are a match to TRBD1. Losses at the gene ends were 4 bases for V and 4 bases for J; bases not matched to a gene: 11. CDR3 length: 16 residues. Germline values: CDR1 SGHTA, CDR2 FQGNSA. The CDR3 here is CASSSSRDRVGYEQYF. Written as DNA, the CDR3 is TGTGCCAGCAGCTCGTCCCGGGACAGGGTTGGTTACGAGCAGTACTTC.

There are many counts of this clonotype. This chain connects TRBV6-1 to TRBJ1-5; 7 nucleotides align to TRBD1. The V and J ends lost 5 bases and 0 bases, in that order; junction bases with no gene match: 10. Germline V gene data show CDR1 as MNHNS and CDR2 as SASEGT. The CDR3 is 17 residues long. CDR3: CASSPGQSDYSNQPQHF. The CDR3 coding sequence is TGTGCCAGCAGTCCGGGACAGAGCGATTATAGCAATCAGCCCCAGCATTTT.

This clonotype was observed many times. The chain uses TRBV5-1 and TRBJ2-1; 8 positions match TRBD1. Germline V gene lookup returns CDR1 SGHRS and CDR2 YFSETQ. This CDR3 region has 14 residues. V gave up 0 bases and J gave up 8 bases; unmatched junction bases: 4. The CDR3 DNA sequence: TGCGCCAGCAGCTTGGGCCAGGGGGCGGATGAGCAGTTCTTC. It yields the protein CASSLGQGADEQFF.

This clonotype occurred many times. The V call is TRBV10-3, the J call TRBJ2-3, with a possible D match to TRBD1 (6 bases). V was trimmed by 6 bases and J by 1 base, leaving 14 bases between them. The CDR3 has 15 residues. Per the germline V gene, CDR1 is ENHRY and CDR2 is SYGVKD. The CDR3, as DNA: TGTGCCATCAGGACTTCAGGGGAGCGCACAGATACGCAGTATTTT. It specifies CAIRTSGERTDTQYF.

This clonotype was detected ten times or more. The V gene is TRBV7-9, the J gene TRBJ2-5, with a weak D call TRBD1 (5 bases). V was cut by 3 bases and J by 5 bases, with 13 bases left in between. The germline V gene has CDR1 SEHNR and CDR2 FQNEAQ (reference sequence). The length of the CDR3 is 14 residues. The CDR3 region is CASSLGQGPETQYF. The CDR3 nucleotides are TGTGCCAGCAGCTTGGGCCAGGGTCCGGAGACCCAGTACTTC.

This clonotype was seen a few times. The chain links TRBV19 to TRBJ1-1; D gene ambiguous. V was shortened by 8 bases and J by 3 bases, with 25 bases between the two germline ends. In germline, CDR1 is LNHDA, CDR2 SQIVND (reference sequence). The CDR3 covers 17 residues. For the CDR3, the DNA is TGTGCCAGTGGTGGTGTAAGGGTGAATGTTCGGGACACTGAAGCTTTCTTT. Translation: CASGGVRVNVRDTEAFF. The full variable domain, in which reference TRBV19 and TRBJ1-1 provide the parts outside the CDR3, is DGGITQSPKYLFRKEGQNVTLSCEQNLNHDAMYWYRQDPGQGLRLIYYSQIVNDFQKGDIAEGYSVSREKKESFPLTVTSAQKNPTAFYLCASGGVRVNVRDTEAFFGQGTRLTVV.

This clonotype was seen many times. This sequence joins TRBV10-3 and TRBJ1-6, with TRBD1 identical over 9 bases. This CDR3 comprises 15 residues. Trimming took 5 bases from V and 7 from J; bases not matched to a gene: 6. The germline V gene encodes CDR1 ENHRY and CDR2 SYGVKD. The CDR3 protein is CAISPGTGNNSPLHF. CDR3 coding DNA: TGTGCCATCAGTCCTGGGACAGGGAACAATTCACCCCTCCACTTT.

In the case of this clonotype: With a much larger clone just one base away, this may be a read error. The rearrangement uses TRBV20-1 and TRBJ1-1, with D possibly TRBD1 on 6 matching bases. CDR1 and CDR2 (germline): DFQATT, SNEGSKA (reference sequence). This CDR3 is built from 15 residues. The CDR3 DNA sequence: TGCATTGCTAGGAGCGGGGGGGCGGGAAACACTGAAGCTTTCTTT. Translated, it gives CIARSGGAGNTEAFF.

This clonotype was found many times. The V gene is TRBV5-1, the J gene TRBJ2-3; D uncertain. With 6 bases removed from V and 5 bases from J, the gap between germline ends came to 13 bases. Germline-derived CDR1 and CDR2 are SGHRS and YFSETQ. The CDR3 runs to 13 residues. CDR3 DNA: TGCGCCAGCACGCGTGCCCGAGAAGATACGCAGTATTTT. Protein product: CASTRAREDTQYF.

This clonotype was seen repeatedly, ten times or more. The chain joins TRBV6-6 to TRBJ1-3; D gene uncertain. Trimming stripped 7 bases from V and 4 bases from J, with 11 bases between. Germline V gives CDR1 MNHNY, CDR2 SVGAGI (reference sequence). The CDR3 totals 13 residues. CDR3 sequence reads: CASTAFLGNTIYF. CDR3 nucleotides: TGTGCCAGCACCGCCTTCTTAGGAAACACCATATATTTT.

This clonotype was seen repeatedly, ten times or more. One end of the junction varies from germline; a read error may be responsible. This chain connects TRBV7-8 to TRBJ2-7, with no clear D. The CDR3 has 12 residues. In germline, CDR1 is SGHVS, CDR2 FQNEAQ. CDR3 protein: CASSFSSHEQYF. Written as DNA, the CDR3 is TGTGCCAGCAGCTTTTCCTCCCACGAGCAGTACTTC.

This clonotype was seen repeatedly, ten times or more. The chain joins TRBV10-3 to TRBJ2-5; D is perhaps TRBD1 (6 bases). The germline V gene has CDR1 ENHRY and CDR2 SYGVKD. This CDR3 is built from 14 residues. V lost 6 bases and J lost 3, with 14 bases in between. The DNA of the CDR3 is TGTGCCATCAGCTACCCAGGGACAAAAGAGACCCAGTACTTC. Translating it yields CAISYPGTKETQYF.

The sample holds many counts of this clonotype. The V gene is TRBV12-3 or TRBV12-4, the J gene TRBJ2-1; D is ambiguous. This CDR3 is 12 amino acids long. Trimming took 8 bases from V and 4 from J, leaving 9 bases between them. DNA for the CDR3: TGTGCCAGCTCCCGGCAGTACAATGAGCAGTTCTTC. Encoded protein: CASSRQYNEQFF.

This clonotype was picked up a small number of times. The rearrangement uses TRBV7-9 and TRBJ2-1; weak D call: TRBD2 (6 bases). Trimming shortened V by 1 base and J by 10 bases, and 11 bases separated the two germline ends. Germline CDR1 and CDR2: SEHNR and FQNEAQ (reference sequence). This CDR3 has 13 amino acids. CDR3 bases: TGTGCCAGCAGCTTAGGGGGGGTACTCGAGCAGTTCTTC. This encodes CASSLGGVLEQFF.

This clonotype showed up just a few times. CDR3 bases: TGTGCCAGCAGCTTAGATCGGCGGGAGACCCAGTACTTC. It is translated as CASSLDRRETQYF. The chain carries TRBV11-2 and TRBJ2-5; D ambiguous. V was cut by 0 bases and J by 5 bases, with 7 bases left in between. The germline V gene has CDR1 SGHAT and CDR2 FQNNGV. The CDR3 totals 13 residues. Using reference TRBV11-2 and TRBJ2-5 for the parts outside the CDR3, the full variable domain is EAGVAQSPRYKIIEKRQSVAFWCNPISGHATLYWYQQILGQGPKLLIQFQNNGVVDDSQLPKDRFSAERLKGVDSTLKIQPAKLEDSAVYLCASSLDRRETQYFGPGTRLLVL.

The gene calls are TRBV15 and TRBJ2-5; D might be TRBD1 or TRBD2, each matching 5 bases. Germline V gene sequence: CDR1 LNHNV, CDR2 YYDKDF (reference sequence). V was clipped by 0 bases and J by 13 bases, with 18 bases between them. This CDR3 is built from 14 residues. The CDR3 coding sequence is TGTGCCACCAGCAGAGATCGGGGCTTGGGAAGGGGGTACTTC. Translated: CATSRDRGLGRGYF.

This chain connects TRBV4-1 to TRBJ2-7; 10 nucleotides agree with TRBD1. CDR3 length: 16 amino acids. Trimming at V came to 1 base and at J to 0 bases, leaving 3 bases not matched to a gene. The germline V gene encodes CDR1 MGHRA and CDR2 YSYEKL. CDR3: CASSQVGTGDSYEQYF. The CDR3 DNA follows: TGCGCCAGCAGCCAAGTTGGGACAGGGGACTCCTACGAGCAGTACTTC.

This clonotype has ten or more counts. CDR3 bases: TGTGCCAGCAGCCCGTCCGGGACTAGCGGCCGCACAGATACGCAGTATTTT. Its protein product is CASSPSGTSGRTDTQYF. The genes are TRBV12-3 or TRBV12-4 and TRBJ2-3, with 11 bases fitting TRBD2. CDR3 length: 17 amino acids. The V gene end was trimmed by 6 bases and the J gene end by 1 base; junction bases not matched to a gene: 9.